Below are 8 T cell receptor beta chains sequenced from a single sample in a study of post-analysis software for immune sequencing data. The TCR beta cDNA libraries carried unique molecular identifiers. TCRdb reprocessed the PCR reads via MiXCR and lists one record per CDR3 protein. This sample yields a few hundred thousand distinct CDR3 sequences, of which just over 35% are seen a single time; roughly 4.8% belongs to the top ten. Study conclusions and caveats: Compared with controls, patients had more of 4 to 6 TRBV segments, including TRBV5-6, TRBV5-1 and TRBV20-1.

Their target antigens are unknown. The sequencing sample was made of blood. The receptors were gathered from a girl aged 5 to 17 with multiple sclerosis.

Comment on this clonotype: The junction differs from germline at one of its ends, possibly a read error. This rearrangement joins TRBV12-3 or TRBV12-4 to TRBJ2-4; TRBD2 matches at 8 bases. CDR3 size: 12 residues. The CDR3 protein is CVSSGRGNIQYF. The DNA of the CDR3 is TGTGTCAGCAGCGGGAGAGGGAACATTCAGTACTTC.

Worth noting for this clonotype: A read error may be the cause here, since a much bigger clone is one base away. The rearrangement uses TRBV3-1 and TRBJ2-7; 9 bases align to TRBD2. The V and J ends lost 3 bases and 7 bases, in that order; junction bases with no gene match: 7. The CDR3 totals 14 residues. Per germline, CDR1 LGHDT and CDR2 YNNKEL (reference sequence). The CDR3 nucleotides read TGTGCCAGCAGCCAGGGACTAGCCTACAATGAGCAGTACTTC. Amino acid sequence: CASSQGLAYNEQYF.

CDR3 region: CSVEDRDRGVNEQFF. The CDR3 coding sequence is TGCAGCGTTGAAGATCGGGACAGGGGGGTCAATGAGCAGTTCTTC. The chain employs TRBV29-1 and TRBJ2-1; 11 bases agree with TRBD1. Germline V lookup: CDR1 SQVTM, CDR2 ANQGSEA. Trimming cost V 0 bases and J 6 bases; bases outside gene matches: 4. This CDR3 is 15 amino acids long.

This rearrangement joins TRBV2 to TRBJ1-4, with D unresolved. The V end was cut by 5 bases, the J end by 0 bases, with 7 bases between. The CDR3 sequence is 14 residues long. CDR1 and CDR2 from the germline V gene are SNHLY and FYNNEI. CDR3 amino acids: CASSWGTTNEKLFF. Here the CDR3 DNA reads TGTGCCAGCAGTTGGGGTACAACTAATGAAAAACTGTTTTTT.

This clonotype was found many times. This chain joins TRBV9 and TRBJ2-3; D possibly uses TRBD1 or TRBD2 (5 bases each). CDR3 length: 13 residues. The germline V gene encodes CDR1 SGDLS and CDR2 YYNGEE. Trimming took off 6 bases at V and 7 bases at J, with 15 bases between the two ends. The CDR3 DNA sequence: TGTGCCAGCAAAGGGTTAGAGGGGCATACGCAGTATTTT. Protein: CASKGLEGHTQYF.

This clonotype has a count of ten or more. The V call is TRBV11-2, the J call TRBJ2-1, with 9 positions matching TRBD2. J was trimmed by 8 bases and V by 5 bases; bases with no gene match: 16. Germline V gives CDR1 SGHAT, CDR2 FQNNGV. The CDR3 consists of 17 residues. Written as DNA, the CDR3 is TGTGCCAGCAGCACCTCTATCGGGCTAGCGGGGATGGATGAGCAGTTCTTC. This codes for CASSTSIGLAGMDEQFF.

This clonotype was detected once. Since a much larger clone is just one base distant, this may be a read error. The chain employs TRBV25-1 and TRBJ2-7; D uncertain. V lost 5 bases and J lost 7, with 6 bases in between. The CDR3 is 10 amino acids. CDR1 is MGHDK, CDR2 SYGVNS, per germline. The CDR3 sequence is CASSSNEQYF. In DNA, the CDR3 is TGTGCCAGCAGTTCCAATGAGCAGTACTTC.

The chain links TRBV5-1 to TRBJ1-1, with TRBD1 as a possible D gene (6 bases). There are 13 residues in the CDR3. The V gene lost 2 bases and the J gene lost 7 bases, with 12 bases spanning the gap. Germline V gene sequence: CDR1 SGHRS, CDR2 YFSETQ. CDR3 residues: CASSLGGLGEAFF. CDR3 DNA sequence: TGCGCCAGCAGCTTAGGGGGTTTGGGTGAAGCTTTCTTT.